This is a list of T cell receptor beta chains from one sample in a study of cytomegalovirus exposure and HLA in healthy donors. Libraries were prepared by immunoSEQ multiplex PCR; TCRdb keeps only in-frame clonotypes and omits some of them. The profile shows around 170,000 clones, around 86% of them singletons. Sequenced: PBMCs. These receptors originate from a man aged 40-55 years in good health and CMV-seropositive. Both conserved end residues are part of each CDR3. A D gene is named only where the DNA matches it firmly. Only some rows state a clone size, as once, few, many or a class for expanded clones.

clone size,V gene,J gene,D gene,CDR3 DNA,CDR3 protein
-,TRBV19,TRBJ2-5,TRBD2,TGTGCCAGTAGTGAGGGACTAATTTGGAAGACCCAGTACTTC,CASSEGLIWKTQYF
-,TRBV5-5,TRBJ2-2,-,TGTGCCAGCAGCTTGGGGCAGAACACCGGGGAGCTGTTTTTT,CASSLGQNTGELFF
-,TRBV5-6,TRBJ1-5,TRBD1,TGTGCCAGCAGCCCCGGACAGGGCCTAGGCAATCAGCCCCAGCATTTT,CASSPGQGLGNQPQHF
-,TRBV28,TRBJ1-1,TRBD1,TGTGCCAGCAGTTCGCTACAGGGGGCGGCAACTGAAGCTTTCTTT,CASSSLQGAATEAFF
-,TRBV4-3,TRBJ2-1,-,TGCGCCAGCAGCCATAAAATCAGCGCCTACAATGAGCAGTTCTTC,CASSHKISAYNEQFF
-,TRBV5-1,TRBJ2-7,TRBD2,TGCGCCAGCAGCCGCGGGGGAACCTACGAGCAGTACTTC,CASSRGGTYEQYF
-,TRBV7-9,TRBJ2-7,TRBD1,TGTGCCAGCAGCGGACCCGGGACAGGGAAAATCCCCTACGAGCAGTACTTC,CASSGPGTGKIPYEQYF
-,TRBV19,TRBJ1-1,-,TGTGCCAGTAGTTCAGAGGTCGAGAACACTGAAGCTTTCTTT,CASSSEVENTEAFF
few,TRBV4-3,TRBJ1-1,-,TGCGCCAGCAGCCAAGTAACCGGGGATCGGGCTGAAGCTTTCTTT,CASSQVTGDRAEAFF
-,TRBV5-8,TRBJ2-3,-,TGTGCCAGCAGCCGCAGGGGCGGGGGTAGTTCGGATACGCAGTATTTT,CASSRRGGGSSDTQYF
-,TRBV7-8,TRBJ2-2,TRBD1,TGTGCCAGCAGCTGGGCCGGGACAGGGGGCAACGGGGAGCTGTTTTTT,CASSWAGTGGNGELFF
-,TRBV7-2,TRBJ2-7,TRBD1,TGTGCCAGCAGCTTAGAAGGGGGCCCCACCTACGAGCAGTACTTC,CASSLEGGPTYEQYF
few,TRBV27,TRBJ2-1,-,TGTGCCAGCAGTCAGTCTTACAATGAGCAGTTCTTC,CASSQSYNEQFF
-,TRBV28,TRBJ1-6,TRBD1,TGTGCCAGCGGGACAGGGCGTTATAATTCACCCCTCCACTTT,CASGTGRYNSPLHF
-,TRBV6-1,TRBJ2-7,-,TGTGCCAGCAGTGAAAATCACAGGGTGGGCGAGCAGTACTTC,CASSENHRVGEQYF
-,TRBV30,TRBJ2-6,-,TGTGCCTGGAGTGTACCGGGGGGCGGAGCCAACGTCCTGACTTTC,CAWSVPGGGANVLTF
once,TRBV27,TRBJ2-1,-,TGTGCCAGCAGTCCAAACCCGCCAGGGGAGAGCTCCTACAATGAGCAGTTCTTC,CASSPNPPGESSYNEQFF
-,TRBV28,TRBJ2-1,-,TGTGCCAGCAGTTTCGTGGTCCTCGCCGGCAATGAGCAGTTCTTC,CASSFVVLAGNEQFF
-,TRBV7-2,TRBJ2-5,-,TGTGCCAGCAGCGTCCCGGGAAAGCAAGAGACCCAGTACTTC,CASSVPGKQETQYF
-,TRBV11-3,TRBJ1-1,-,TGTGCCAGCAGCTTGGGCCAGAACACTGAAGCTTTCTTT,CASSLGQNTEAFF
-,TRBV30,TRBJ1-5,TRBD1,TGTGCCTGGAGTGTAGGGGGCGATCAACAGCCCCAGCATTTT,CAWSVGGDQQPQHF
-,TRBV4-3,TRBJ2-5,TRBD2,TGCGCCAGCAGCCCCCTACTAGCGGGGGGCGATCAAGAGACCCAGTACTTC,CASSPLLAGGDQETQYF
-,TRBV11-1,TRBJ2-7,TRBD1,TGTGCCAGCAGCTTCGGACAGGTTCGCTCCTACGAGCAGTACTTC,CASSFGQVRSYEQYF
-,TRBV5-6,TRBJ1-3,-,TGTGCCAGCAGCTTCGGGCCCGCGGGCTCTGGAAACACCATATATTTT,CASSFGPAGSGNTIYF
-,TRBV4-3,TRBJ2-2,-,TGCGCCAGCAGCCAAGATACAGGGTCGAACACCGGGGAGCTGTTTTTT,CASSQDTGSNTGELFF
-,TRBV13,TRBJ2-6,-,TGTGCCAGCAGCTTAGAACAGGGCGCCTACTCTGGGGCCAACGTCCTGACTTTC,CASSLEQGAYSGANVLTF
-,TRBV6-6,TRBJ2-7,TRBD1,TGTGCCAGCAAAGAACAGGGGTACTCCTACGAGCAGTACTTC,CASKEQGYSYEQYF
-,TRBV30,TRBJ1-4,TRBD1,TGTGCCTGGAGTACCGTGGTACAGGGGAATGAAAAACTGTTTTTT,CAWSTVVQGNEKLFF
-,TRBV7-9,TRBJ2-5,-,TGTGCCAGCAGCTTAGGTGTGACAGAAGAGACCCAGTACTTC,CASSLGVTEETQYF
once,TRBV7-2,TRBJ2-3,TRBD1,TGTGCCAGCAGCAACAGACAGGGAATAGATACGCAGTATTTT,CASSNRQGIDTQYF
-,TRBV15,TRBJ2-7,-,TGTGCCACCAGCAGTGCCGCGGGCAAGGAAACCTACGAGCAGTACTTC,CATSSAAGKETYEQYF
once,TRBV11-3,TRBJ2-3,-,TGTGCCAGCAGCCCACAGGTGGCCGATACGCAGTATTTT,CASSPQVADTQYF
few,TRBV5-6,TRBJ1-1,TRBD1,TGTGCCAGCAGCCTACAGGGGGGGACTGAAGCTTTCTTT,CASSLQGGTEAFF
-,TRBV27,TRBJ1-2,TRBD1,TGTGCCAGCAGCCGGAGTGGACAGGGGTTGTTAGGCTACACCTTC,CASSRSGQGLLGYTF
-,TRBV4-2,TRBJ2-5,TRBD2,TGTGCCAGCAGCCCCTATAAGACTAGCGGGGGGAAGGAGGAGACCCAGTACTTC,CASSPYKTSGGKEETQYF
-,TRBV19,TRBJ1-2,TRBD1,TGTGCCAGTAGTATAGACACAGGGGACGCATATGGCTACACCTTC,CASSIDTGDAYGYTF
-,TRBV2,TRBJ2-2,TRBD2,TGTGCCAGCAGTGAGCGACTAGCGGGGGACCCGAACACCGGGGAGCTGTTTTTT,CASSERLAGDPNTGELFF
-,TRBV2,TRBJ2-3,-,TGTGCCAGCAGTGAAGATAGGGGTACAGATACGCAGTATTTT,CASSEDRGTDTQYF
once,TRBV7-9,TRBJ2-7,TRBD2,TGTGCCAGCAGCACAAACCTAGCGGGGGGGAGGTACGAGCAGTACTTC,CASSTNLAGGRYEQYF